This record concerns one T cell receptor beta chain sequence. The CDR3 is cut off 3 residues early in the read; its end comes from the germline J gene. V gave up 6 bases and J gave up 5 bases, with 14 bases separating them. This CDR3 is 14 amino acids long. The germline gives CDR1 LNHDA, CDR2 SQIVND (reference sequence). The data were produced by immunoSEQ multiplex PCR, yet TCRdb's version contains in-frame clones alone and is incomplete. Seen in this sample are tens of thousands of clones; the ten most common clones hold approximately 6%. These data are taken from a study of T cells in women clearing cervical HPV infection. Study-level information: For cases, blood was sampled a median around 140 days after lesion detection, interquartile range roughly 80 to 200 days.

The TCR comes from a woman aged 18-70 years with a cervical HPV16 infection that either progressed to CIN3+ or cleared (not recorded which). The specimen sequenced was blood buffy coat. This chain links TRBV19 with TRBJ2-1, with D possibly matching TRBD1 (6 bases). CDR3 DNA (partial): TGTGCCAGTAGCGACCCCGGGACAAACAATGAG. It specifies CASSDPGTNNE. The whole CDR3 sequence is CASSDPGTNNEQFF. The whole variable domain, filled in from reference TRBV19 and TRBJ2-1, reads DGGITQSPKYLFRKEGQNVTLSCEQNLNHDAMYWYRQDPGQGLRLIYYSQIVNDFQKGDIAEGYSVSREKKESFPLTVTSAQKNPTAFYLCASSDPGTNNEQFFGPGTRLTVL.